Listed here are 23 T cell receptor beta chains from one sample, sequenced in a study of Graves' ophthalmopathy and Graves' hyperthyroidism. TCR beta CDR3 amplification used RNA transcripts. HTBI primers were employed in first-round RT-PCR, then a second-round multiplex PCR followed. TCRdb reprocessed the multiplex PCR reads via MiXCR and lists one record per CDR3 protein. Of roughly 700,000 distinct CDR3 sequences in the sample, roughly two fifths were seen once. Sequenced input: peripheral blood. The receptor source for this set is an adult man with Graves' ophthalmopathy.

The V and J genes are TRBV12-3 or TRBV12-4 and TRBJ1-2; no clear D gene. CDR3 length equals 16 residues. V was trimmed by 2 bases and J by 4 bases, leaving 17 bases between them. The CDR3, as DNA: TGTGCCAGCAGTTTATGGTCCACCCGGAGGTCCTATGGCTACACCTTC. This codes for CASSLWSTRRSYGYTF.

This clonotype was seen many times. V is TRBV7-9 and J is TRBJ2-7; 9 bases agree with TRBD2. Germline loops: CDR1 SEHNR, CDR2 FQNEAQ (reference sequence). This CDR3 contains 14 residues. Germline trimming cut 4 bases from V and 2 bases from J; bases unmatched to any gene: 3. This CDR3 reads CASSYSGRAYEQYF. In DNA form, the CDR3 reads TGTGCCAGCAGCTATAGCGGGAGAGCCTACGAGCAGTACTTC.

As concerns this clonotype: Possible read error: a much larger clone is one base away. The chain combines TRBV10-3 with TRBJ1-6; unclear D gene. This CDR3 spans 15 amino acids. V lost 3 bases to trimming and J lost 7 bases, with 13 bases between them. In germline, CDR1 is ENHRY, CDR2 SYGVKD. CDR3 DNA sequence: TGTGCCATCAGTGAAGCGGGCAGTAACAATTCACCCCTCCACTTT. It translates to CAISEAGSNNSPLHF.

The V gene is TRBV24-1, the J gene TRBJ2-7; 8 bases align to TRBD1. The ends lost 3 bases at V and 3 bases at J; junction bases unmatched: 6. This CDR3 has 15 amino acids. From germline, CDR1 is KGHDR and CDR2 SFDVKD. In DNA, the CDR3 is TGTGCCACCAGTGATGGTAGGACAGGGTACTACGAGCAGTACTTC. It yields the protein CATSDGRTGYYEQYF.

The chain combines TRBV29-1 with TRBJ2-7; 15 positions match TRBD2. This CDR3 region has 14 residues. CDR1 SQVTM and CDR2 ANQGSEA come from the germline V gene. The V gene end was trimmed by 7 bases and the J gene end by 5 bases; junction bases not matched to a gene: 6. CDR3 protein: CSARGTSGRHEQYF. DNA for the CDR3: TGCAGCGCCCGGGGGACTAGCGGGAGGCACGAGCAGTACTTC.

Worth noting for this clonotype: The conserved final phenylalanine or tryptophan is absent from the CDR3, which likely points to a read error. The chain has TRBV2 and TRBJ2-6; D is uncertain. V was pared by 4 bases and J by 4 bases, with 11 bases between. This CDR3 region has 15 residues. Germline V lookup: CDR1 SNHLY, CDR2 FYNNEI. This chain's CDR3 is CASSVRGAGANVLTL. The CDR3 DNA reads as TGTGCCAGCAGTGTCCGCGGCGCGGGGGCCAACGTCCTGACTTTA.

In its sample, this clonotype was seen many times. The J gene is TRBJ1-1, the V gene TRBV5-8; D unresolved. With 5 bases removed from V and 1 base from J, the gap between germline ends came to 18 bases. The length of the CDR3 is 16 residues. Germline CDR1 and CDR2: SGHTS and YDEGEE. The CDR3 nucleotides read TGTGCCAGCAGTGACCGGGGAACCCGTAGGAACACTGAAGCTTTCTTT. Encoded protein: CASSDRGTRRNTEAFF. The entire variable domain, with the rest obtained from reference TRBV5-8 and TRBJ1-1, is as follows: EAGVTQSPTHLIKTRGQQATLRCSPISGHTSVYWYQQALGLGLQFLLWYDEGEERNRGNFPPRFSGRQFPNYSSELNVNALELEDSALYLCASSDRGTRRNTEAFFGQGTRLTVV.

This CDR3 reads CASSVEGKQYEQYF. In DNA form, the CDR3 reads TGTGCCAGCAGCGTTGAAGGGAAGCAATACGAGCAGTACTTC. The V and J genes are TRBV7-8 and TRBJ2-7; D ambiguous. Trimming took 5 bases from V and 4 from J, leaving 15 bases between them. CDR1 SGHVS and CDR2 FQNEAQ come from the germline V gene. The CDR3 covers 14 residues.

The chain links TRBV6-5 to TRBJ1-1, with D maybe TRBD1 (5 bases). V was clipped by 2 bases and J by 6 bases, with 10 bases between them. CDR1 and CDR2 (germline): MNHEY, SVGAGI. This CDR3 region has 13 residues. The CDR3 DNA is TGTGCCAGCAGTTACCTAGGGGTAGCTGAAGCTTTCTTT. This translates into CASSYLGVAEAFF.

The chain recombines TRBV20-1 with TRBJ2-7, with D perhaps matching TRBD2 (7 bases). Trimming took off 6 bases at V and 3 bases at J, with 18 bases between the two ends. The CDR3 spans 14 residues. Germline values: CDR1 DFQATT, CDR2 SNEGSKA (reference sequence). CDR3 DNA: TGCAGTGCAGCTGATGGGGGGGCCTTCTACGAGCAGTACTTC. This encodes CSAADGGAFYEQYF.

The sample holds a few counts of this clonotype. The genes are TRBV25-1 and TRBJ1-2, with D hard to call. Trimming left V 4 bases short and J 3 bases short, with 6 bases between. CDR3 length: 12 amino acids. CDR1 is MGHDK, CDR2 SYGVNS, per germline. Here the CDR3 DNA reads TGTGCCAGCAGTGGGGGTTACTATGGCTACACCTTC. It yields the protein CASSGGYYGYTF.

This clonotype has at least ten counts. The chain combines TRBV12-3 or TRBV12-4 with TRBJ1-5, with 8 bases identical to TRBD1. V lost 3 bases to trimming and J lost 9 bases; unmatched junction nucleotides: 10. The CDR3 is 15 residues long. In DNA form, the CDR3 reads TGTGCCAGCAGTTTGAAAGGACAGGGCGGCTCGCCCCAGCATTTT. Translating gives CASSLKGQGGSPQHF.

This sequence joins TRBV19 and TRBJ1-5; no reliable D call. Germline CDR1 reads LNHDA; CDR2 reads SQIVND (reference sequence). The CDR3 spans 16 residues. V lost 3 bases to trimming and J lost 3 bases, with 15 bases between them. CDR3 region: CASSIKSEEANQPQHF. The CDR3 bases are TGTGCCAGTAGTATTAAGTCAGAAGAAGCCAATCAGCCCCAGCATTTT.

To note about this clonotype: This may arise from a read error, as a much more abundant clone is one base away. This chain joins TRBV29-1 and TRBJ1-4, with a possible D match to TRBD1 (6 bases). V gave up 7 bases and J gave up 10 bases, with 19 bases separating them. The CDR3 covers 13 residues. Looked up from germline, CDR1 is SQVTM and CDR2 is ANQGSEA. CDR3 bases: TGCAGCGGTACCGGGACAAACTCTGGAAAACTGTTTTTT. Residues: CSGTGTNSGKLFF. The full variable domain, in which reference TRBV29-1 and TRBJ1-4 provide the parts outside the CDR3, is SAVISQKPSRDICQRGTSLTIQCQVDSQVTMMFWYRQQPGQSLTLIATANQGSEATYESGFVIDKFPISRPNLTFSTLTVSNMSPEDSSIYLCSGTGTNSGKLFFGSGTQLSVL.

The V gene is TRBV2, the J gene TRBJ2-5; D tentatively fits TRBD1 or TRBD2 (6 bases each). Germline V gives CDR1 SNHLY, CDR2 FYNNEI. Trimming cost V 7 bases and J 5 bases, with 14 bases left between them. The CDR3 runs to 13 residues. The CDR3 DNA reads as TGTGCCAGCACCCTAAAGGGGGGCGAGACCCAGTACTTC. Translating it yields CASTLKGGETQYF. Based on the CDR3 plus reference TRBV2 and TRBJ2-5, the full variable domain is EPEVTQTPSHQVTQMGQEVILRCVPISNHLYFYWYRQILGQKVEFLVSFYNNEISEKSEIFDDQFSVERPDGSNFTLKIRSTKLEDSAMYFCASTLKGGETQYFGPGTRLLVL.

As regards this clonotype: A much bigger clone sits one base away, suggesting this may be a read error. The chain has TRBV20-1 and TRBJ1-1, with D unresolved. Trimming cost V 1 base and J 1 base, with 10 bases left between them. The CDR3 has 14 residues. Germline V gene sequence: CDR1 DFQATT, CDR2 SNEGSKA (reference sequence). The CDR3 nucleotides read TGCAGTGCTAGAGTGTTGGGCGCGAACACTGAAGCTTTCTTT. Its translation is CSARVLGANTEAFF.

The genes are TRBV19 and TRBJ2-3; D possibly matches TRBD1 or TRBD2 (6 bases each). The CDR3 extends over 15 amino acids. The V gene lost 1 base and the J gene lost 5 bases, with 13 bases spanning the gap. Per the germline V gene, CDR1 is LNHDA and CDR2 is SQIVND (reference sequence). CDR3 loop: CASSIGGVGGDTQYF. The CDR3 region has the DNA TGTGCCAGTAGTATAGGGGGGGTAGGGGGAGATACGCAGTATTTT.

This chain joins TRBV10-1 and TRBJ1-1; 7 bases align to TRBD1. The CDR3 extends over 18 amino acids. Germline V gene data show CDR1 as WNHNN and CDR2 as SYGVQD (reference sequence). V trimming: 8 bases; J trimming: 0 bases; junction bases outside the gene matches: 18. The CDR3 DNA is TGCGCCAGCCCCCGTGAGACACGGGACAGAGCGGTGAACACTGAAGCTTTCTTT. Residues: CASPRETRDRAVNTEAFF.

The J gene is TRBJ1-5, the V gene TRBV6-1; D unresolved. From germline, CDR1 is MNHNS and CDR2 SASEGT. V lost 4 bases, J lost 2 bases, and 15 bases lay in between. The CDR3 sequence is 16 residues long. The CDR3 reads CASSGASFLRNQPQHF. DNA for the CDR3: TGTGCCAGCAGTGGGGCCAGCTTTCTCCGCAATCAGCCCCAGCATTTT.

The rearrangement uses TRBV29-1 and TRBJ1-2; D gene unclear. The V and J ends lost 2 bases and 7 bases respectively, with 8 bases between them. CDR1 SQVTM and CDR2 ANQGSEA come from the germline V gene. The CDR3 sequence is 11 residues long. CDR3 protein: CSVEWGAGYTF. For the CDR3, the DNA is TGCAGCGTTGAATGGGGTGCTGGCTACACCTTC.

This clonotype was seen more than once but under ten times. V and J are TRBV3-1 and TRBJ1-1, with D unclear. V was clipped by 8 bases and J by 4 bases, with 17 bases between them. The CDR3 is 14 amino acids. Germline V gene sequence: CDR1 LGHDT, CDR2 YNNKEL (reference sequence). The CDR3 sequence is CASSRQVGSTEAFF. The CDR3 nucleotides are TGTGCCAGCTCGCGACAAGTTGGTAGCACTGAAGCTTTCTTT.

The rearrangement links TRBV12-3 or TRBV12-4 to TRBJ2-5, with D possibly being TRBD1 or TRBD2 (6 bases each). Trimming stripped 4 bases from V and 5 bases from J, with 14 bases between. The CDR3 covers 14 residues. CDR3 protein: CASSSGGGPETQYF. CDR3 nucleotides: TGTGCCAGCAGTTCGGGTGGGGGGCCCGAGACCCAGTACTTC.

This chain uses TRBV12-3 or TRBV12-4 with TRBJ1-2; 8 bases fit TRBD1. V trimming: 1 base; J trimming: 8 bases; junction bases outside the gene matches: 9. This CDR3 spans 15 amino acids. The CDR3 here is CASSLVRAGGRGYTF. The CDR3 DNA sequence: TGTGCCAGCAGTTTAGTTCGGGCAGGGGGCCGAGGCTACACCTTC.